Detailed here is one T cell receptor beta chain. Its specificity is not known. Sequencing used immunoSEQ multiplex PCR; TCRdb keeps in-frame clones, though not all of them. The sample has 24,000 or so clones, more than 70% seen once. The data stem from a study of neoadjuvant nivolumab and ipilimumab in lung cancer. Overall study results and limits: Only a single major-pathologic-response sample was available for clonality analysis. Higher pretherapy blood TCR richness went with higher resected-tumor richness. TCR sequencing covered a small number of samples. TCR richness and clonality were higher in tumors than adjacent uninvolved lung.

There are 17 residues in the CDR3. Per germline, CDR1 SGHTA and CDR2 FQGNSA. Trimming cost V 1 base and J 1 base; bases outside gene matches: 7. The sample in question was peripheral blood, obtained before neoadjuvant nivolumab, alone or with ipilimumab. The TCR comes from an adult with non-small cell lung cancer. The V gene is TRBV7-2, the J gene TRBJ2-3, with TRBD2 identical over 8 bases. The DNA of the CDR3 is TGTGCCAGCAGCTTAGGCGGAGCGCGGGGGGGCACAGATACGCAGTATTTT. It specifies CASSLGGARGGTDTQYF. Drawing the rest from reference TRBV7-2 and TRBJ2-3, the complete variable domain is GAGVSQSPSNKVTEKGKDVELRCDPISGHTALYWYRQSLGQGLEFLIYFQGNSAPDKSGLPSDRFSAERTGGSVSTLTIQRTQQEDSAVYLCASSLGGARGGTDTQYFGPGTRLTVL.